A selection of T cell receptor beta chains follows, all from one sample in a study of shared clonotypes between healthy human individuals. The repertoire was sequenced with immunoSEQ multiplex PCR; TCRdb's copy has only in-frame clones and lacks some. The repertoire holds about 1.5 million clones, with 95% to 99% as singletons. The source material was naive CD4+ T cells sorted from blood. Source of these receptors: a man aged 25-45 years in good health. The CDR3 runs from the conserved cysteine through the conserved F or W. Each record gives: V gene, clone size, D gene, J gene, CDR3 DNA, CDR3 protein. D genes are given only for firm matches. Some rows have no size entry. The others give once, few or many, or a class for an expanded clone.

V: TRBV2
size: -
D: -
J: TRBJ1-5
DNA: TGTGCCAGCACGGGTGGCATCAATCAGCCCCAGCATTTT
CDR3: CASTGGINQPQHF

V: TRBV5-1
size: -
D: -
J: TRBJ1-1
DNA: TGCGCCAGCAGCTTGTCAGAGAACACTGAAGCTTTCTTT
CDR3: CASSLSENTEAFF

V: TRBV5-1
size: -
D: -
J: TRBJ2-5
DNA: TGCGCCAGCAGTAGTTTAGCGACAGGGAGGTTAGAGACCCAGTACTTC
CDR3: CASSSLATGRLETQYF

V: TRBV5-1
size: -
D: TRBD1
J: TRBJ2-2
DNA: TGCGCCAGCAGCCCCGGGACAGGAGACAACACCGGGGAGCTGTTTTTT
CDR3: CASSPGTGDNTGELFF

V: TRBV6-1
size: -
D: TRBD1
J: TRBJ1-5
DNA: TGTGCCAGCAAGGGGACAGGGGGCCCCAATCAGCCCCAGCATTTT
CDR3: CASKGTGGPNQPQHF

V: TRBV7-9
size: -
D: -
J: TRBJ2-3
DNA: TGTGCCAGCAGCTTACGTGCGGGGACAGATACGCAGTATTTT
CDR3: CASSLRAGTDTQYF

V: TRBV4-3
size: -
D: TRBD2
J: TRBJ2-1
DNA: TGCGCCAGCAGCCGCGGACTAGCGGGAGGAACAGGGCAGTTCTTC
CDR3: CASSRGLAGGTGQFF

V: TRBV6-1
size: -
D: -
J: TRBJ1-5
DNA: TGTGCCAGCAGTGAAGCAATGGGTTATAGCAATCAGCCCCAGCATTTT
CDR3: CASSEAMGYSNQPQHF

V: TRBV28
size: -
D: -
J: TRBJ1-5
DNA: TGTGCCAGCAGCAATGCAGGCCAGCCCCAGCATTTT
CDR3: CASSNAGQPQHF

V: TRBV7-9
size: -
D: -
J: TRBJ1-5
DNA: TGTGCCAGCGCAGATAAGGGCAATCAGCCCCAGCATTTT
CDR3: CASADKGNQPQHF

V: TRBV7-2
size: -
D: -
J: TRBJ2-1
DNA: TGTGCCAGCAGCCCTAAAGGAGACACCTACAATGAGCAGTTCTTC
CDR3: CASSPKGDTYNEQFF

V: TRBV9
size: once
D: -
J: TRBJ1-5
DNA: TGTGCCAGCAGCGTAGGAGGGGGGCAGCCCCAGCATTTT
CDR3: CASSVGGGQPQHF

V: TRBV5-1
size: -
D: TRBD2
J: TRBJ2-2
DNA: TGCGCCAGCAGCCCTCCCGTTAGCGGGAGAGCAGCCGGGGAGCTGTTTTTT
CDR3: CASSPPVSGRAAGELFF

V: TRBV7-9
size: -
D: -
J: TRBJ2-5
DNA: TGTGCCAGCAGCTTAGCGCTGGGACCGCAAGAGACCCAGTACTTC
CDR3: CASSLALGPQETQYF

V: TRBV5-4
size: -
D: -
J: TRBJ1-4
DNA: TGTGCCAGCAGCGCGCGTACCGGGAGACGCTCTGAAAAACTGTTTTTT
CDR3: CASSARTGRRSEKLFF